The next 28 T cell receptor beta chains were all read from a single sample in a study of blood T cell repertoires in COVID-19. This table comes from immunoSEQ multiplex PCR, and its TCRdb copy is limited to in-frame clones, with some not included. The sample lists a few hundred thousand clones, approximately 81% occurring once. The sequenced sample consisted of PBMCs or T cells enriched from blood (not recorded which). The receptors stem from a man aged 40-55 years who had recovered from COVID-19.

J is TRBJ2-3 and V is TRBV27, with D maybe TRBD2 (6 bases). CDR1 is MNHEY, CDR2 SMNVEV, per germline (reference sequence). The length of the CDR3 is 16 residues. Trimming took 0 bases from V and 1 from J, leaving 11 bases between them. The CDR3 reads CASSLSRWGGTDTQYF. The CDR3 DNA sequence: TGTGCCAGCAGTTTATCGCGATGGGGGGGCACAGATACGCAGTATTTT.

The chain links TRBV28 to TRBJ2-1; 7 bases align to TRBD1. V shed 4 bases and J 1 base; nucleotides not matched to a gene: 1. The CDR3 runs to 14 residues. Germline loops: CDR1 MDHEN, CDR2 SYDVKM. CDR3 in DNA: TGTGCCAGCAGTTGGACAGGTTCCTACAATGAGCAGTTCTTC. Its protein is CASSWTGSYNEQFF.

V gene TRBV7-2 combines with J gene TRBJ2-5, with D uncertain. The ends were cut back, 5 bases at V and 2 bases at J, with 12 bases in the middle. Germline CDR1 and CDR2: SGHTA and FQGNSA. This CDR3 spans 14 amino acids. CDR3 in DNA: TGTGCCAGCAGCACCTCATGGGCACAAGAGACCCAGTACTTC. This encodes CASSTSWAQETQYF.

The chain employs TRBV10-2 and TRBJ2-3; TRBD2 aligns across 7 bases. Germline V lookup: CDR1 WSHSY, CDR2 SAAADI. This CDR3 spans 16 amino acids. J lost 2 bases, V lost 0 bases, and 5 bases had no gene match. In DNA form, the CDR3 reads TGCGCCAGCAGTGAGTCCGGGACTACAAACACAGATACGCAGTATTTT. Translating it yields CASSESGTTNTDTQYF.

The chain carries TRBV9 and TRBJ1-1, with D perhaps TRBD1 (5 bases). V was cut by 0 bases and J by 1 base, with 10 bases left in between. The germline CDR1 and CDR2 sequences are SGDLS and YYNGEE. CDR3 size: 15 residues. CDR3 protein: CASSVAPQANTEAFF. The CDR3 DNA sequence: TGTGCCAGCAGCGTAGCCCCACAGGCGAACACTGAAGCTTTCTTT.

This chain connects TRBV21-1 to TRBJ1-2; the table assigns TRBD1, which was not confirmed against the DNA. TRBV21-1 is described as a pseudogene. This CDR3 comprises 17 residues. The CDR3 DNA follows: TGTGCCAGCAGCAAAGAGGACCCCCGGGACAATAACTATGGCTACACCTTC. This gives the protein CASSKEDPRDNNYGYTF.

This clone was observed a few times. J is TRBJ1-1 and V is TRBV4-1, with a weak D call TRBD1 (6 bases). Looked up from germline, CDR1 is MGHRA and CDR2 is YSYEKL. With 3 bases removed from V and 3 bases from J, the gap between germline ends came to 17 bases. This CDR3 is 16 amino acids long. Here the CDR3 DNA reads TGCGCCAGCAGCCAGCAAATAACACAGGGAGACACTGAAGCTTTCTTT. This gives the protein CASSQQITQGDTEAFF.

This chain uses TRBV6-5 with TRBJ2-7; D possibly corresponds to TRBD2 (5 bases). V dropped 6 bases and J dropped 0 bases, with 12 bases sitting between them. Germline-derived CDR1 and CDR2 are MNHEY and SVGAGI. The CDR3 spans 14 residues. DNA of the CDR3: TGTGCCAGCAGGAGGGCAGTGAGCTCCTACGAGCAGTACTTC. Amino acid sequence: CASRRAVSSYEQYF.

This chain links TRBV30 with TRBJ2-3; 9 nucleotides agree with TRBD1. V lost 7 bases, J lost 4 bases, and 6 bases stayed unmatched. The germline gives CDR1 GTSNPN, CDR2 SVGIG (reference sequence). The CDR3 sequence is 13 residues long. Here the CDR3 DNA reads TGTGCCTCCTCCGGACAGGGGTCAGATACGCAGTATTTT. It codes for CASSGQGSDTQYF.

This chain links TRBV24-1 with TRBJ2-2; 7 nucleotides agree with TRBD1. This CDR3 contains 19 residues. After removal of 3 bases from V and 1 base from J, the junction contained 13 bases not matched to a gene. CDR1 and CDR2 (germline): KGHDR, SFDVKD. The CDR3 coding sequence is TGTGCCACCAGTGATCCAAGTATTCGAGGGGGCAGGAACACCGGGGAGCTGTTTTTT. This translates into CATSDPSIRGGRNTGELFF.

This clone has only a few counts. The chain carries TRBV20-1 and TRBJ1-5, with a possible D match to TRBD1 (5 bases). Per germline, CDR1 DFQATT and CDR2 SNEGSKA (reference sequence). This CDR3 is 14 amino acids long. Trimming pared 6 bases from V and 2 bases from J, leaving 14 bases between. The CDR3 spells CSASRGVGNQPQHF. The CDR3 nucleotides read TGCAGTGCCAGTCGGGGGGTAGGCAATCAGCCCCAGCATTTT.

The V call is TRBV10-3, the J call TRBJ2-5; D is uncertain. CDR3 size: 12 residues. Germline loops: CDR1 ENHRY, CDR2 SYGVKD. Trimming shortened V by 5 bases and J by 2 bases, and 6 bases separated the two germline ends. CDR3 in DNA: TGTGCCATCAGTTTCGGGCAAGAGACCCAGTACTTC. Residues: CAISFGQETQYF.

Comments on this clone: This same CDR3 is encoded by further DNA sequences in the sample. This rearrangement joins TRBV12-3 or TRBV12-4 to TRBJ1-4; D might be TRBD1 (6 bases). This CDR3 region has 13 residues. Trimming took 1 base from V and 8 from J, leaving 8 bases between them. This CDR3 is CASSLGQGEKLFF. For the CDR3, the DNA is TGTGCCAGCAGTTTAGGGCAGGGGGAAAAACTGTTTTTT.

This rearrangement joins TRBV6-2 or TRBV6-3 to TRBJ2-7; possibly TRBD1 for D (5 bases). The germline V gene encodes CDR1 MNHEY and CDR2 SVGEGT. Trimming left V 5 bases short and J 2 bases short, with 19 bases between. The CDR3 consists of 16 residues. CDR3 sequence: CASSDWAITGPYEQYF. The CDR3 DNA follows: TGTGCCAGCAGTGATTGGGCTATAACAGGCCCCTACGAGCAGTACTTC.

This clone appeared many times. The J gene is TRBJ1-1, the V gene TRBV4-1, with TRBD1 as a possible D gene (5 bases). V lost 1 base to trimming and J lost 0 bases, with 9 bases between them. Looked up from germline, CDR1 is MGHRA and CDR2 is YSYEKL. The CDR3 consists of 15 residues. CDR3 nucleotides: TGCGCCAGCAGCCAAGGTCGGGGGATGAACACTGAAGCTTTCTTT. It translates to CASSQGRGMNTEAFF.

The CDR3 DNA follows: TGTGCCAGCAGTCCGCCGGGACTAGGGTCAGATACGCAGTATTTT. As protein: CASSPPGLGSDTQYF. The chain is built from TRBV27 and TRBJ2-3; 8 bases are a match to TRBD2. With 5 bases clipped from V and 4 bases from J, the junction kept 8 bases outside the gene matches. Germline lookup yields CDR1 MNHEY and CDR2 SMNVEV (reference sequence). The CDR3 spans 15 residues.

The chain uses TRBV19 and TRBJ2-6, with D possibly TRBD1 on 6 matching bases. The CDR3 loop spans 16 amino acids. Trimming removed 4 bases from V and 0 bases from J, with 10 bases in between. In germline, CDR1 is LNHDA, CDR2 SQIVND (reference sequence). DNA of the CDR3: TGTGCCAGTAGTAAAACAGGGACCTCTGGGGCCAACGTCCTGACTTTC. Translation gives CASSKTGTSGANVLTF.

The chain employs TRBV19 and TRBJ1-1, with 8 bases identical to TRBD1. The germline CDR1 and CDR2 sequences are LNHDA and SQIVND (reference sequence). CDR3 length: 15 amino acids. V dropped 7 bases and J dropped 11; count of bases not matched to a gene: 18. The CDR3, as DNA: TGTGCCAGTACCCCCCCGGGACAGGCGGAGGGTATCGCTTTCTTT. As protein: CASTPPGQAEGIAFF.

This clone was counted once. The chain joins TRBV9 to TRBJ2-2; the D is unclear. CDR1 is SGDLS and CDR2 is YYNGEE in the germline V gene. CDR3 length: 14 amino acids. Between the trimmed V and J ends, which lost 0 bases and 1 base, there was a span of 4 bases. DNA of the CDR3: TGTGCCAGCAGCGTAGTAATGAACACCGGGGAGCTGTTTTTT. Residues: CASSVVMNTGELFF.

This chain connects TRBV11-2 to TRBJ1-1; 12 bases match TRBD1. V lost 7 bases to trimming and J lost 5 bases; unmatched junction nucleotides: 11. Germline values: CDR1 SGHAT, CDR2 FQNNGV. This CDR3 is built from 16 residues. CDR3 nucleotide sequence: TGTGCCAGCATGACAAGACGGGACAGGGGGCGGACTGAAGCTTTCTTT. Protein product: CASMTRRDRGRTEAFF.

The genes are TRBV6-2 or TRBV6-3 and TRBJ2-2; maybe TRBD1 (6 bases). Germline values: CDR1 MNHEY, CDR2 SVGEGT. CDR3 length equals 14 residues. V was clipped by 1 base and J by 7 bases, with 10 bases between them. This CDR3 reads CASSYYRDVGELFF. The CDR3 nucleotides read TGTGCCAGCAGTTACTACAGGGATGTCGGGGAGCTGTTTTTT.

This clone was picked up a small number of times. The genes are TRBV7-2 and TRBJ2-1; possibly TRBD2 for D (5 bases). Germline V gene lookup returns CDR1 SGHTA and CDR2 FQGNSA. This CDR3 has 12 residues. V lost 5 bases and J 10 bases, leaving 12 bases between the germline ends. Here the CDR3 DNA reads TGTGCCAGCAGCGGAGGACGTAGGGAGCAGTTCTTC. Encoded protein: CASSGGRREQFF.

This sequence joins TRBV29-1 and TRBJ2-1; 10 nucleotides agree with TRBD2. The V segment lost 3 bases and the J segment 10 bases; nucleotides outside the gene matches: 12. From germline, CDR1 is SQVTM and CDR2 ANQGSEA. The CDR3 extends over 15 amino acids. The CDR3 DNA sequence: TGCAGCGTTGATGGGTTGGAGCGGGAGGGCCTCGAGCAGTTCTTC. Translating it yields CSVDGLEREGLEQFF.

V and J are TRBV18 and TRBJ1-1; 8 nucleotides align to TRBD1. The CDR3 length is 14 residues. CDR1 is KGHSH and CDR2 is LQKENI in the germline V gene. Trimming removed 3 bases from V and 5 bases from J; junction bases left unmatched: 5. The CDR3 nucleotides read TGTGCCAGCTCACCGAACAGGGGGTTGACTGAAGCTTTCTTT. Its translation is CASSPNRGLTEAFF.

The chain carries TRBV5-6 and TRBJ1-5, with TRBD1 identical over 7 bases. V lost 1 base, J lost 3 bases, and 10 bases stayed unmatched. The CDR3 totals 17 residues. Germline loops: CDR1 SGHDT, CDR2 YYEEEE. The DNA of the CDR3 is TGTGCCAGCAGCTTGCGGGGGGGACAGTGGGTCAATCAGCCCCAGCATTTT. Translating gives CASSLRGGQWVNQPQHF.

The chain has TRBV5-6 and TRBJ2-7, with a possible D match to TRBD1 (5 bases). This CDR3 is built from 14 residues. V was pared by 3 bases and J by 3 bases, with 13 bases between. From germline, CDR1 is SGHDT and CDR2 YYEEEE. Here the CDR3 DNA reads TGTGCCAGCAGCTCAGGGTTTCTAGGCTACGAGCAGTACTTC. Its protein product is CASSSGFLGYEQYF.

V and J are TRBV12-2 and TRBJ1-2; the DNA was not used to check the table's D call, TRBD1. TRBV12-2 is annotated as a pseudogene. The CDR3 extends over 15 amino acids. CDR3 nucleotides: TGTGCAAGTCGCTTAGCGAGGACAGAGAGTTATGGCTACACCTTC. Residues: CASRLARTESYGYTF.

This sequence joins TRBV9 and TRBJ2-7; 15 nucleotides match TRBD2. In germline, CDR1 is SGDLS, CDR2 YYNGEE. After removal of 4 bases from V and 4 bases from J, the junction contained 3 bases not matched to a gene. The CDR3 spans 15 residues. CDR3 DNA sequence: TGTGCCAGCAGCCTCGGGACTAGCGGGGGGTACGAGCAGTACTTC. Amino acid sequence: CASSLGTSGGYEQYF. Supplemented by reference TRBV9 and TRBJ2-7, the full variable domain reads DSGVTQTPKHLITATGQRVTLRCSPRSGDLSVYWYQQSLDQGLQFLIQYYNGEERAKGNILERFSAQQFPDLHSELNLSSLELGDSALYFCASSLGTSGGYEQYFGPGTRLTVT.